Shown below are 18 T cell receptor beta chains from a single sample sequenced in a study of T-cell memory formation after mild COVID-19. TCRdb re-derived calls from the 5' RACE reads in MiXCR, one entry per CDR3 protein. The sample lists just under 350,000 distinct CDR3 sequences, approximately 12% occurring once. The sample was PBMCs or a T cell subset sorted from them (not recorded which). The receptors shown here come from a man younger than 35 who had mild COVID-19 (a few samples of this study predate the infection). Cell type and time point are not known.

This clonotype was detected a few times. The rearrangement uses TRBV10-2 and TRBJ2-4; D might be TRBD1 or TRBD2, each matching 5 bases. The CDR3 runs 14 residues. The germline V and J ends were trimmed by 5 bases and 6 bases, with 14 bases remaining between them. CDR1 and CDR2 (germline): WSHSY, SAAADI. In DNA form, the CDR3 reads TGCGCCAGCAGTCACGGACGGGGCTCAAACATTCAGTACTTC. Translation: CASSHGRGSNIQYF.

This chain links TRBV5-6 with TRBJ1-1, with 10 positions matching TRBD1. Germline CDR1 reads SGHDT; CDR2 reads YYEEEE. The CDR3 is 13 residues long. With V trimmed by 4 bases and J by 8 bases, 5 bases remained unmatched. CDR3 loop: CASSKTGGLEAFF. CDR3 nucleotide sequence: TGTGCCAGCAGCAAGACAGGGGGCCTCGAAGCTTTCTTT.

This clonotype was seen more than once but under ten times. The V and J genes are TRBV4-1 and TRBJ2-1; D call uncertain. The length of the CDR3 is 16 residues. Germline CDR1 and CDR2: MGHRA and YSYEKL. The V gene lost 4 bases and the J gene lost 9 bases, with 22 bases spanning the gap. This chain's CDR3 is CASSPEPARRWSEQFF. As DNA, the CDR3 is TGCGCCAGCAGCCCCGAACCCGCAAGACGGTGGAGTGAGCAGTTCTTC.

This clonotype was observed a handful of times. The rearrangement links TRBV7-2 to TRBJ2-2, with D hard to call. The CDR3 consists of 13 residues. V was pared by 2 bases and J by 6 bases, with 7 bases between. Per germline, CDR1 SGHTA and CDR2 FQGNSA. CDR3 bases: TGTGCCAGCAGCTTAATGGTTCCCGGGGAGCTGTTTTTT. Protein: CASSLMVPGELFF.

The chain combines TRBV15 with TRBJ2-5; 8 bases map to TRBD2. The germline V gene encodes CDR1 LNHNV and CDR2 YYDKDF (reference sequence). CDR3 length: 18 residues. The V gene end was trimmed by 0 bases and the J gene end by 5 bases; junction bases not matched to a gene: 14. CDR3 protein: CATSREWYRRGEDETQYF. CDR3 DNA: TGTGCCACCAGCAGAGAATGGTACCGGCGGGGGGAGGATGAGACCCAGTACTTC.

This clonotype was seen repeatedly, ten times or more. The chain combines TRBV20-1 with TRBJ2-3; D is unclear. V lost 0 bases, J lost 0 bases, and 4 bases lay in between. The germline V gene encodes CDR1 DFQATT and CDR2 SNEGSKA (reference sequence). The CDR3 covers 13 residues. CDR3 bases: TGCAGTGCTAGAGATGACAGCACAGATACGCAGTATTTT. This sequence encodes CSARDDSTDTQYF.

This clonotype was seen a handful of times. This chain joins TRBV27 and TRBJ2-3, with a weak D call TRBD2 (5 bases). The CDR3 covers 14 residues. Germline loops: CDR1 MNHEY, CDR2 SMNVEV (reference sequence). V lost 3 bases and J lost 6, with 13 bases in between. CDR3 in DNA: TGTGCCAGCAGTTTCCACGGGGAGAAGGATACGCAGTATTTT. Translation gives CASSFHGEKDTQYF.

The chain employs TRBV6-2 or TRBV6-3 and TRBJ1-2; no definite D call. Germline CDR1 reads MNHEY; CDR2 reads SVGEGT. This CDR3 comprises 13 residues. With 7 bases removed from V and 7 bases from J, the gap between germline ends came to 16 bases. The CDR3 DNA reads TGTGCCAGCAATGAAATCTGGGGAACTGGCTACACCTTC. It translates to CASNEIWGTGYTF.

This chain connects TRBV7-8 to TRBJ2-5; D may be TRBD1 (6 bases). Trimming pared 9 bases from V and 3 bases from J, leaving 17 bases between. Germline CDR1 reads SGHVS; CDR2 reads FQNEAQ. The CDR3 has 14 amino acids. CDR3 sequence: CARSPDRWEETQYF. For the CDR3, the DNA is TGTGCCAGAAGTCCAGACAGGTGGGAAGAGACCCAGTACTTC.

The CDR3 here is CASSYSGTERKYF. DNA of the CDR3: TGTGCCAGCAGTTACTCCGGGACCGAGAGGAAGTACTTC. The J gene is TRBJ2-7, the V gene TRBV6-2 or TRBV6-3; D possibly uses TRBD1 or TRBD2 (5 bases each). The CDR3 contains 13 residues. Germline CDR1 and CDR2: MNHEY and SVGEGT. V gave up 0 bases and J gave up 11 bases, with 14 bases separating them.

V is TRBV4-3 and J is TRBJ1-3; D is undetermined. V gave up 0 bases and J gave up 8 bases, with 11 bases separating them. This CDR3 is 14 amino acids long. Germline values: CDR1 LGHNA, CDR2 YSLEER. CDR3: CASSQDWAADTIYF. The CDR3 DNA follows: TGCGCCAGCAGCCAAGATTGGGCAGCTGACACCATATATTTT.

V is TRBV4-1 and J is TRBJ1-1; possibly TRBD1 for D (6 bases). CDR1 and CDR2 (germline): MGHRA, YSYEKL. V shed 4 bases and J shed 8 bases, with 20 bases lying between them. The CDR3 runs 15 residues. This chain's CDR3 is CASSRLRTVGMEAFF. The CDR3 coding sequence is TGCGCCAGCAGCCGATTAAGGACAGTGGGAATGGAAGCTTTCTTT.

This clonotype came up many times. The CDR3 region is CASSRRDTGGLSTDTQYF. The CDR3 nucleotides read TGTGCCAGCAGCCGCCGGGACACGGGCGGACTAAGCACAGATACGCAGTATTTT. V and J are TRBV7-3 and TRBJ2-3, with D possibly being TRBD1 or TRBD2 (6 bases each). Germline V gene lookup returns CDR1 SGHTA and CDR2 FQGTGA. The V end was cut by 5 bases, the J end by 0 bases, with 21 bases between. This CDR3 contains 18 residues. The full variable domain, rest sourced from reference TRBV7-3 and TRBJ2-3, is GAGVSQTPSNKVTEKGKYVELRCDPISGHTALYWYRQSLGQGPEFLIYFQGTGAADDSGLPNDRFFAVRPEGSVSTLKIQRTERGDSAVYLCASSRRDTGGLSTDTQYFGPGTRLTVL.

This clonotype showed up just a few times. The J gene is TRBJ2-3, the V gene TRBV4-1, with D tentatively TRBD1 (6 bases). The CDR3 covers 17 residues. Trimming stripped 1 base from V and 2 bases from J, with 16 bases between. The germline CDR1 and CDR2 sequences are MGHRA and YSYEKL. The chain's CDR3 is CASSQVGAGAPTDTQYF. The CDR3, as DNA: TGCGCCAGCAGCCAAGTTGGGGCAGGGGCCCCCACAGATACGCAGTATTTT.

This clonotype was recorded a few times. Here the CDR3 DNA reads TGCAGTGCTAGGGGGCCGCTCCGGGACACCGGGGAGCTGTTTTTT. Its protein is CSARGPLRDTGELFF. V is TRBV20-1 and J is TRBJ2-2, with D maybe TRBD1 (5 bases). Trimming stripped 3 bases from V and 3 bases from J, with 14 bases between. CDR1 and CDR2 (germline): DFQATT, SNEGSKA (reference sequence). The CDR3 totals 15 residues.

In this sample, this clonotype turned up many times. The rearrangement links TRBV11-3 to TRBJ1-6; D is possibly TRBD1 (5 bases). The germline V gene encodes CDR1 SGHNT and CDR2 YENEEA. This CDR3 has 13 residues. V was trimmed by 1 base and J by 10 bases, leaving 8 bases between them. Here the CDR3 reads CASSLGGASPLHF. In DNA, the CDR3 is TGTGCCAGCAGCTTAGGAGGGGCGTCACCCCTCCACTTT.

The sample holds many counts of this clonotype. The chain carries TRBV5-1 and TRBJ2-1; TRBD2 aligns across 13 bases. Germline lookup yields CDR1 SGHRS and CDR2 YFSETQ. CDR3 length: 14 amino acids. V lost 3 bases and J lost 10; bases outside the gene matches: 4. The CDR3 loop is CASSSTSGGAEQFF. In DNA form, the CDR3 reads TGCGCCAGCAGCTCTACTAGCGGGGGGGCAGAGCAGTTCTTC.

The chain employs TRBV10-3 and TRBJ2-3; possibly TRBD2 for D (5 bases). The germline CDR1 and CDR2 sequences are ENHRY and SYGVKD. The CDR3 spans 17 residues. Trimming left V 0 bases short and J 6 bases short, with 19 bases between. The CDR3 coding sequence is TGTGCCATCAGTGAGTCCTCAGGTGGGCTAGCTGCCGATACGCAGTATTTT. This sequence encodes CAISESSGGLAADTQYF.